What follows are 16 T cell receptor beta chains derived from one specimen sequenced in a study of cytomegalovirus exposure and HLA in healthy donors. PCR primers comprised 60 Vbeta and 13 Jbeta primers. Clones were sequenced by immunoSEQ multiplex PCR, and TCRdb holds only the in-frame ones, with some missing. The sample has 150,000 or so clones, roughly 90% seen once. Sequencing was carried out using PBMCs. The receptors were sampled from a woman aged 18 to 35 in good health and CMV-seronegative.

Details on this clone: The sample has other DNA sequences that encode this CDR3 too. The chain employs TRBV5-1 and TRBJ1-1, with TRBD1 matching 9 bases. Per the germline V gene, CDR1 is SGHRS and CDR2 is YFSETQ. The J segment lost 4 bases and the V segment lost 0 bases, leaving 4 bases of the junction unmatched. This CDR3 comprises 15 residues. The CDR3 coding sequence is TGCGCCAGCAGCTTGGAAACAGGGGGCTTCACTGAAGCTTTCTTT. It yields the protein CASSLETGGFTEAFF.

This chain uses TRBV13 with TRBJ2-7, with D tentatively TRBD2 (5 bases). CDR1 is PRHDT, CDR2 FYEKMQ, per germline (reference sequence). This CDR3 region has 14 residues. Trimming removed 5 bases at V and 2 bases at J, with 13 bases between. CDR3 nucleotide sequence: TGTGCCAGCAGCCTCGGCGAGAGGGCCTACGAGCAGTACTTC. It is translated as CASSLGERAYEQYF. Using reference TRBV13 and TRBJ2-7 for the parts outside the CDR3, the full variable domain is AAGVIQSPRHLIKEKRETATLKCYPIPRHDTVYWYQQGPGQDPQFLISFYEKMQSDKGSIPDRFSAQQFSDYHSELNMSSLELGDSALYFCASSLGERAYEQYFGPGTRLTVT.

The CDR3 sequence is CSVDGTGTDTQYF. Here the CDR3 DNA reads TGCAGCGTTGATGGTACAGGCACAGATACGCAGTATTTT. The chain recombines TRBV29-1 with TRBJ2-3; no firm D call. This CDR3 is 13 amino acids long. Per germline, CDR1 SQVTM and CDR2 ANQGSEA. Trimming pared 3 bases from V and 1 base from J, leaving 8 bases between.

J is TRBJ2-1 and V is TRBV29-1, with 12 bases identical to TRBD2. With 2 bases clipped from V and 2 bases from J, the junction kept 7 bases outside the gene matches. There are 17 residues in the CDR3. Germline CDR1 and CDR2: SQVTM and ANQGSEA. CDR3 sequence (DNA): TGCAGCGTTGAATATAGACTAGCGGGGGCCCCCTACAATGAGCAGTTCTTC. Translation: CSVEYRLAGAPYNEQFF.

V usage is TRBV5-8 and J usage is TRBJ2-7; the match to TRBD1 covers 9 bases. The CDR3 is 15 residues long. Germline lookup yields CDR1 SGHTS and CDR2 YDEGEE. With V trimmed by 4 bases and J by 5 bases, 10 bases remained unmatched. The CDR3 DNA reads as TGTGCCAGCAGCCATGGGACAGGGAACGGCAACGAGCAGTACTTC. This encodes CASSHGTGNGNEQYF.

Written as DNA, the CDR3 is TGTGCCAGCAGCCTCCGTTGGGGGAGGGATAATGAGCAGTTCTTC. Translating it yields CASSLRWGRDNEQFF. V and J are TRBV7-8 and TRBJ2-1; 7 bases map to TRBD2. The CDR3 covers 15 residues. Germline CDR1 reads SGHVS; CDR2 reads FQNEAQ. V was clipped by 5 bases and J by 7 bases; unmatched bases: 11.

The CDR3 DNA reads as TGTGCCAGCAGGAGACAGAACTACCCCTCCTACGAGCAGTACTTC. It encodes CASRRQNYPSYEQYF. The V gene is TRBV27, the J gene TRBJ2-7; a weak D match, TRBD1 (5 bases). Per germline, CDR1 MNHEY and CDR2 SMNVEV (reference sequence). V was trimmed by 6 bases and J by 0 bases, leaving 15 bases between them. There are 15 residues in the CDR3.

The CDR3 sequence is CASSFAGRNLYGYTF. As DNA, the CDR3 is TGTGCCAGCAGTTTCGCGGGGCGCAACCTCTATGGCTACACCTTC. The rearrangement uses TRBV28 and TRBJ1-2; D is possibly TRBD1 (5 bases). CDR1 is MDHEN, CDR2 SYDVKM, per germline. This CDR3 has 15 residues. V was pared by 3 bases and J by 4 bases, with 15 bases between.

The V gene is TRBV15, the J gene TRBJ1-2; 7 nucleotides agree with TRBD1. This CDR3 is built from 18 residues. After removal of 2 bases from V and 5 bases from J, the junction contained 17 bases not matched to a gene. Germline CDR1 is LNHNV and CDR2 is YYDKDF (reference sequence). Here the CDR3 reads CATSRMRYLRQGDYGYTF. The DNA for the CDR3 is TGTGCCACCAGCAGAATGAGATACCTTAGACAGGGAGATTATGGCTACACCTTC.

The genes are TRBV28 and TRBJ2-1; 7 bases line up with TRBD2. CDR1 is MDHEN and CDR2 is SYDVKM in the germline V gene. The CDR3 is 14 residues long. Trimming removed 3 bases from V and 4 bases from J; junction bases left unmatched: 3. The chain's CDR3 is CASSFLGLYNEQFF. The CDR3 DNA is TGTGCCAGCAGTTTCCTGGGACTATACAATGAGCAGTTCTTC.

V and J are TRBV29-1 and TRBJ2-1, with TRBD1 as a possible D gene (6 bases). The CDR3 runs to 15 residues. V lost 0 bases, J lost 1 base, and 10 bases lay in between. CDR1 is SQVTM, CDR2 ANQGSEA, per germline. CDR3 nucleotides: TGCAGCGTTGAAGATCTTGGACAGTCCTACAATGAGCAGTTCTTC. Its translation: CSVEDLGQSYNEQFF.

A few counts support this clone. This rearrangement joins TRBV5-4 to TRBJ2-3; weak D call: TRBD1 (5 bases). The CDR3 loop spans 14 amino acids. With 2 bases removed from V and 2 bases from J, the gap between germline ends came to 9 bases. Germline values: CDR1 SGHNT, CDR2 YYREEE (reference sequence). The CDR3 sequence is CASSFSTATDTQYF. The CDR3 coding sequence is TGTGCCAGCAGCTTCTCGACAGCCACAGATACGCAGTATTTT.

The chain carries TRBV15 and TRBJ2-5; D is possibly TRBD1 (6 bases). This CDR3 contains 17 residues. The germline CDR1 and CDR2 sequences are LNHNV and YYDKDF (reference sequence). The ends were cut back, 0 bases at V and 5 bases at J, with 19 bases in the middle. CDR3 sequence (DNA): TGTGCCACCAGCAGAGATCACACTAGTGGGGGCGTTGAGACCCAGTACTTC. Translated: CATSRDHTSGGVETQYF.

The chain joins TRBV5-1 to TRBJ1-2; 12 bases align to TRBD1. The CDR3 extends over 15 amino acids. Unmatched junction bases numbered 4, after V lost 0 bases and J lost 7 bases. In germline, CDR1 is SGHRS, CDR2 YFSETQ. The CDR3 nucleotides are TGCGCCAGCAGCTTGGAGGGACAGGGGGCCAGTGGCTACACCTTC. Encoded protein: CASSLEGQGASGYTF.

This chain uses TRBV6-1 with TRBJ2-2, with D uncertain. V was shortened by 4 bases and J by 4 bases, with 13 bases between the two germline ends. Germline V gene data show CDR1 as MNHNS and CDR2 as SASEGT. This CDR3 comprises 15 residues. This CDR3 is CASSGFFGVTGELFF. Here the CDR3 DNA reads TGTGCCAGCAGTGGGTTCTTCGGAGTCACCGGGGAGCTGTTTTTT.

This chain joins TRBV27 and TRBJ1-2; 10 nucleotides align to TRBD1. Germline V gives CDR1 MNHEY, CDR2 SMNVEV (reference sequence). This CDR3 region has 15 residues. V was pared by 4 bases and J by 1 base, with 3 bases of the junction left unmatched. CDR3 DNA sequence: TGTGCCAGCAGTTGGACAGGGGGAGGTAACTATGGCTACACCTTC. Translation: CASSWTGGGNYGYTF.